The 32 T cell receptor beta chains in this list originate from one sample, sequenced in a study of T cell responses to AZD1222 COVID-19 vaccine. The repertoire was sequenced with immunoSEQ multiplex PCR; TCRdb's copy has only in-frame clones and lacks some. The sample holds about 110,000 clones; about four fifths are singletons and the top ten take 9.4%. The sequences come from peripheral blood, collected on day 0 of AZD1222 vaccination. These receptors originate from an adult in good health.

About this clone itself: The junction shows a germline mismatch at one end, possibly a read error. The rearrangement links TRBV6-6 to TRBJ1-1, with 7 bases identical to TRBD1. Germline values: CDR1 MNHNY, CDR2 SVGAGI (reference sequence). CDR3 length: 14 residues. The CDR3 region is CASSALQGNPEAFF. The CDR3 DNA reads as TGTGCCAGCAGCGCCCTACAGGGGAACCCTGAAGCTTTCTTT.

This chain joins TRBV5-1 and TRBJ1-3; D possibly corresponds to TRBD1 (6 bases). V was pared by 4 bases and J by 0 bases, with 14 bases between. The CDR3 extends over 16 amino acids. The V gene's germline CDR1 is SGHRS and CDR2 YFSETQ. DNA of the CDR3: TGCGCCAGCAGCCCCACGGACAGCATCTCTGGAAACACCATATATTTT. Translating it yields CASSPTDSISGNTIYF. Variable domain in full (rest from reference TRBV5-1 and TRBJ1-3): KAGVTQTPRYLIKTRGQQVTLSCSPISGHRSVSWYQQTPGQGLQFLFEYFSETQRNKGNFPGRFSGRQFSNSRSEMNVSTLELGDSALYLCASSPTDSISGNTIYFGEGSWLTVV.

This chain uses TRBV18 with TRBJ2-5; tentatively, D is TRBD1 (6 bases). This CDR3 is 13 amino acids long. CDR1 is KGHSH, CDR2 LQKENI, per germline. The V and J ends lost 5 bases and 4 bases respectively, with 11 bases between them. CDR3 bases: TGTGCCAGCTCATACAGGGACCCAGAGACCCAGTACTTC. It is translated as CASSYRDPETQYF.

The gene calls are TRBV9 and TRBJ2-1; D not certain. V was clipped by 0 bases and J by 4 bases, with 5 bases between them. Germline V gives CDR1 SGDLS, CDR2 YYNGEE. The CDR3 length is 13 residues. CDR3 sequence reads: CASSVAAYNEQFF. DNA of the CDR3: TGTGCCAGCAGCGTAGCGGCATACAATGAGCAGTTCTTC.

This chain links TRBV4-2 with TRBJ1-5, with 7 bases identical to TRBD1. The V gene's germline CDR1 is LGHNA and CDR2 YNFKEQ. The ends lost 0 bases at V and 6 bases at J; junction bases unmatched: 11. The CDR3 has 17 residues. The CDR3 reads CASSQDWARGVGQPQHF. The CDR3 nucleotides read TGTGCCAGCAGCCAAGATTGGGCCAGGGGGGTGGGTCAGCCCCAGCATTTT.

CDR3 sequence: CASSTDRGFYNSPLHF. CDR3 DNA sequence: TGTGCCAGCAGCACCGACAGGGGCTTCTATAATTCACCCCTCCACTTT. V gene TRBV7-8 combines with J gene TRBJ1-6; 8 bases are a match to TRBD1. Germline loops: CDR1 SGHVS, CDR2 FQNEAQ. V shed 5 bases, J shed 3 bases, and the junction held 6 bases outside the gene matches. CDR3 length: 16 residues.

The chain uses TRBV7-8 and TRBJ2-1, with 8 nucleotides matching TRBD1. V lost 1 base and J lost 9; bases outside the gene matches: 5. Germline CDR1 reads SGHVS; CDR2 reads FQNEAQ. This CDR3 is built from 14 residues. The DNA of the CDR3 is TGTGCCAGCAGCTTAGGCGGACAGGGCTTTGAGCAGTTCTTC. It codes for CASSLGGQGFEQFF.

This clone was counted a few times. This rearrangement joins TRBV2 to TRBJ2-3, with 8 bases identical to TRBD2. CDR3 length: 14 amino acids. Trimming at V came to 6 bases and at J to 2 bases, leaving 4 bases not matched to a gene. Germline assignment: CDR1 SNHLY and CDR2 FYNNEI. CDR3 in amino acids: CASRWGLDTDTQYF. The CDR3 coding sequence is TGTGCCAGCAGATGGGGACTAGACACAGATACGCAGTATTTT. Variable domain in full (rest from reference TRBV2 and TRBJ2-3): EPEVTQTPSHQVTQMGQEVILRCVPISNHLYFYWYRQILGQKVEFLVSFYNNEISEKSEIFDDQFSVERPDGSNFTLKIRSTKLEDSAMYFCASRWGLDTDTQYFGPGTRLTVL.

This CDR3 is CASSYSSLGSYEQYF. The CDR3, as DNA: TGTGCCAGCAGTTACTCGTCTCTCGGTTCCTACGAGCAGTACTTC. V and J are TRBV6-5 and TRBJ2-7; D not certain. The CDR3 covers 15 residues. Germline V gene data show CDR1 as MNHEY and CDR2 as SVGAGI. The V end lost 0 bases, the J end lost 1 base, and 10 bases lay between the germline ends.

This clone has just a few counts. The CDR3 is CASSSGTGTYEQYF. The CDR3 nucleotides are TGCGCCAGCAGCTCCGGGACAGGAACCTACGAGCAGTACTTC. The chain uses TRBV5-1 and TRBJ2-7; the match to TRBD1 covers 8 bases. Germline V gives CDR1 SGHRS, CDR2 YFSETQ. This CDR3 is built from 14 residues. V gave up 3 bases and J gave up 2 bases; unmatched junction bases: 4.

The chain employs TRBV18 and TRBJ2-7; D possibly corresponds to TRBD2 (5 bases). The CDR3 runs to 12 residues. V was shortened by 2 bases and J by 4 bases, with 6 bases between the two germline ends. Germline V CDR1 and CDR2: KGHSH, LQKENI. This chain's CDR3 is CASSPGLYEQYF. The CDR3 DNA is TGTGCCAGCTCACCAGGACTTTACGAGCAGTACTTC.

This chain's CDR3 is CASSIDSWTNYGYTF. For the CDR3, the DNA is TGTGCCAGTAGTATAGACAGCTGGACAAACTATGGCTACACCTTC. The chain links TRBV19 to TRBJ1-2; weak D call: TRBD1 (5 bases). This CDR3 comprises 15 residues. The germline V and J ends were trimmed by 0 bases and 2 bases, with 10 bases remaining between them. Germline values: CDR1 LNHDA, CDR2 SQIVND (reference sequence).

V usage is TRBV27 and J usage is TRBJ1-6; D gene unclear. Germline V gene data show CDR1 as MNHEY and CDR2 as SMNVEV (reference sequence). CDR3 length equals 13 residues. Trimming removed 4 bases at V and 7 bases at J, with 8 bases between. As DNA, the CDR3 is TGTGCCAGCAGTTCCCGAGTGAATTCACCCCTCCACTTT. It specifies CASSSRVNSPLHF.

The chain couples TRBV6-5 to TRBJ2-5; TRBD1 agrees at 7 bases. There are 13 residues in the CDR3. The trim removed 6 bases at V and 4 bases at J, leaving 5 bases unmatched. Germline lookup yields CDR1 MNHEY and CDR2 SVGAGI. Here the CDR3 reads CASSRQGLETQYF. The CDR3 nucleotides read TGTGCCAGCAGCCGACAGGGTTTAGAGACCCAGTACTTC.

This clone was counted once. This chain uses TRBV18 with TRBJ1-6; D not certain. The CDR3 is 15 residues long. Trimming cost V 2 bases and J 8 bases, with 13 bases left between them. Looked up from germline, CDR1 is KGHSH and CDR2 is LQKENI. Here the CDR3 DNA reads TGTGCCAGCTCACCAGTCACAGCCACGCATTCACCCCTCCACTTT. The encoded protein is CASSPVTATHSPLHF.

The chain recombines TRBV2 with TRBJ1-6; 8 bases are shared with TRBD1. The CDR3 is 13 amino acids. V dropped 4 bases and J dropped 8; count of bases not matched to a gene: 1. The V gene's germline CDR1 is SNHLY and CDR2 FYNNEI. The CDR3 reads CASSAQGDSPLHF. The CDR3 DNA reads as TGTGCCAGCAGTGCACAGGGGGATTCACCCCTCCACTTT.

DNA of the CDR3: TGTGCCAGCAGCCGCGATCGGTATGGCTACACCTTC. Its translation: CASSRDRYGYTF. The J gene is TRBJ1-2, the V gene TRBV5-4; D not certain. The CDR3 spans 12 residues. Trimming pared 4 bases from V and 5 bases from J, leaving 9 bases between. Germline values: CDR1 SGHNT, CDR2 YYREEE (reference sequence).

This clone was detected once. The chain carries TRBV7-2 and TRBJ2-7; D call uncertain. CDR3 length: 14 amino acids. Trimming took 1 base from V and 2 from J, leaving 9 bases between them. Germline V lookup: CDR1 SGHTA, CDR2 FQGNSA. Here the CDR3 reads CASSLGALAYEQYF. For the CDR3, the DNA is TGTGCCAGCAGCTTAGGAGCGTTAGCCTACGAGCAGTACTTC.

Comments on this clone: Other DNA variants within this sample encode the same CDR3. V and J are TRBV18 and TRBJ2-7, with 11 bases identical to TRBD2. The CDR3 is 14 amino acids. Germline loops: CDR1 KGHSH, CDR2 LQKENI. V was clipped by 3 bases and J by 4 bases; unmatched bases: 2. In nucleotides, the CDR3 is TGTGCCAGCTCACCTCCTAGCGGGAGGTACGAGCAGTACTTC. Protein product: CASSPPSGRYEQYF.

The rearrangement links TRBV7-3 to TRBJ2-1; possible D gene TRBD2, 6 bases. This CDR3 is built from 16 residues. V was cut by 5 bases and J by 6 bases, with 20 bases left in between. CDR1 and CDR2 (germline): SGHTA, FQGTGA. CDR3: CASSQLGGTPGNEQFF. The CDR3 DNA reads TGTGCCAGCAGCCAACTAGGCGGGACGCCCGGCAATGAGCAGTTCTTC. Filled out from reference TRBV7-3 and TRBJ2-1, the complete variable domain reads GAGVSQTPSNKVTEKGKYVELRCDPISGHTALYWYRQSLGQGPEFLIYFQGTGAADDSGLPNDRFFAVRPEGSVSTLKIQRTERGDSAVYLCASSQLGGTPGNEQFFGPGTRLTVL.

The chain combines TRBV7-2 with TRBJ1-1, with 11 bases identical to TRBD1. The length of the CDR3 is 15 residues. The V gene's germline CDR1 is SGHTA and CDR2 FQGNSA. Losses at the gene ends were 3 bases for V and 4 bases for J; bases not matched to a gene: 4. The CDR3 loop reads CASSLSGTGGTEAFF. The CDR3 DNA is TGTGCCAGCAGCTTGTCCGGGACAGGGGGCACTGAAGCTTTCTTT.

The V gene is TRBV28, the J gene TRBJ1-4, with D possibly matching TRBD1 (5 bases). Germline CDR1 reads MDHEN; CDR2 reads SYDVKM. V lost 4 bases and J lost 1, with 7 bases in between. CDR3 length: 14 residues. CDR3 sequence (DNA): TGTGCCAGCAGTTCGGGGGGAACTAATGAAAAACTGTTTTTT. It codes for CASSSGGTNEKLFF.

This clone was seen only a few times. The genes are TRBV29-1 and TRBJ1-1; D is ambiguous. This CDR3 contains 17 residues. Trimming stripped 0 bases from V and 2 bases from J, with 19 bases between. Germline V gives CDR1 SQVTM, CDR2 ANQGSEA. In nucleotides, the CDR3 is TGCAGCGTTGAAGAAGACAACGACCGGGAAACTAACACTGAAGCTTTCTTT. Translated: CSVEEDNDRETNTEAFF.

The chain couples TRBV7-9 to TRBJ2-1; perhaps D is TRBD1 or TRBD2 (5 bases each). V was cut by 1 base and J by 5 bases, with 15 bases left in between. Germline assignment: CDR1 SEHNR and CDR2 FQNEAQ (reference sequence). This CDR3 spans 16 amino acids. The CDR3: CASSLVSRGPHNEQFF. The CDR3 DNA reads TGTGCCAGCAGCTTAGTTAGCCGGGGCCCCCACAATGAGCAGTTCTTC.

CDR3 nucleotide sequence: TGTGCCAGCAGCCCGTCACGGCGGGCCGGGGGCACAAAAAACATTCAGTACTTC. Protein: CASSPSRRAGGTKNIQYF. The rearrangement joins TRBV7-8 to TRBJ2-4; the D gene could be TRBD1 or TRBD2 (6 bases each). V lost 5 bases, J lost 4 bases, and 24 bases lay in between. The CDR3 has 18 residues. The germline V gene has CDR1 SGHVS and CDR2 FQNEAQ.

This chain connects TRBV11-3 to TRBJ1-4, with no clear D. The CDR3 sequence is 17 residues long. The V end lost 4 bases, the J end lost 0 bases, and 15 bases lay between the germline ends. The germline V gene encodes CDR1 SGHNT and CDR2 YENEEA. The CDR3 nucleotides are TGTGCCAGCAGCTCGCAAAAGCGGGAGGCAACTAATGAAAAACTGTTTTTT. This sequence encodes CASSSQKREATNEKLFF.

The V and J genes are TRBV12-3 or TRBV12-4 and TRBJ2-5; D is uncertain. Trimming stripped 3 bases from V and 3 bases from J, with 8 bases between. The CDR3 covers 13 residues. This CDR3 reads CASSFYSEETQYF. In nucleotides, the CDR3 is TGTGCCAGCAGTTTTTATTCAGAAGAGACCCAGTACTTC.

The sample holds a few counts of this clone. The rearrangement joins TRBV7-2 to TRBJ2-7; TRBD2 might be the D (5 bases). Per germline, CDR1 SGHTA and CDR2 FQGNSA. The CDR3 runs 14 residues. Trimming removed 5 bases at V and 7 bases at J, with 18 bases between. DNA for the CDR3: TGTGCCAGCAGCCCCTATGGTAGCGTACGGGAGCAGTACTTC. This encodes CASSPYGSVREQYF.

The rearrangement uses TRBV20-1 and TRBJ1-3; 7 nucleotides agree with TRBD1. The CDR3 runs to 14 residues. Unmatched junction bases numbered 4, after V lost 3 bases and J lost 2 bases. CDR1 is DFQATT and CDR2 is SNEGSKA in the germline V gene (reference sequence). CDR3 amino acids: CSASDRVAGNTIYF. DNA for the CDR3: TGCAGTGCTAGTGACAGGGTGGCTGGAAACACCATATATTTT.

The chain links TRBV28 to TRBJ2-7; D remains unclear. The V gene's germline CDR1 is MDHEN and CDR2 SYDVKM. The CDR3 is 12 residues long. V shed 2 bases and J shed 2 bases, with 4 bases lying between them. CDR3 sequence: CASSLDTYEQYF. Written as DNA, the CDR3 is TGTGCCAGCAGTTTAGACACCTACGAGCAGTACTTC.

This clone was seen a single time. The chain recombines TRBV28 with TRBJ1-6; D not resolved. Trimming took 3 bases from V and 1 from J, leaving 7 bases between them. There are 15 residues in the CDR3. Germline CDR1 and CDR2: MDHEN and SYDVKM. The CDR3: CASSLGHSYNSPLHF. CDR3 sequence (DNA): TGTGCCAGCAGTTTGGGTCATTCCTATAATTCACCCCTCCACTTT.

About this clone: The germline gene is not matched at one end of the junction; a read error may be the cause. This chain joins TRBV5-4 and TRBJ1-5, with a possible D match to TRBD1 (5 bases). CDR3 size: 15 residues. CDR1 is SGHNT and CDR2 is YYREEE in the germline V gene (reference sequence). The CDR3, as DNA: TGTGCCAGCAGTTTGGGGGGAAGTATAGATCAGCCCCAGCATTTT. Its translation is CASSLGGSIDQPQHF.